Each of the 11 T cell receptor beta chains below was sequenced from the same sample in a study of cytomegalovirus exposure and HLA in healthy donors. Use of 60 Vbeta and 13 Jbeta primers characterized the PCR. Assay: immunoSEQ multiplex PCR; the TCRdb copy retains only in-frame clones and omits some. The sample lists over 100,000 clones, over 60% occurring once. The sequenced sample was PBMCs. The source of these receptors is a woman under 40 in good health and CMV-seropositive.

About this clone: The same CDR3 also results from other DNA sequences found in this sample. The chain combines TRBV4-1 with TRBJ1-2, with 7 nucleotides matching TRBD1. V trimming: 0 bases; J trimming: 7 bases; junction bases outside the gene matches: 8. Per the germline V gene, CDR1 is MGHRA and CDR2 is YSYEKL. The CDR3 consists of 15 residues. The CDR3 coding sequence is TGCGCCAGCAGCCAAGATGGAAGACAGGGATTTGGCTACACCTTC. Its translation is CASSQDGRQGFGYTF.

This rearrangement joins TRBV7-9 to TRBJ1-2, with TRBD1 identical over 9 bases. With 0 bases clipped from V and 4 bases from J, the junction kept 6 bases outside the gene matches. The CDR3 consists of 16 residues. CDR1 and CDR2 from the germline V gene are SEHNR and FQNEAQ (reference sequence). Written as DNA, the CDR3 is TGTGCCAGCAGCTTAGCCGGGACAGGGAACGCCTATGGCTACACCTTC. This gives the protein CASSLAGTGNAYGYTF.

V and J are TRBV27 and TRBJ1-4; TRBD1 matches at 7 bases. The trim removed 0 bases at V and 0 bases at J, leaving 7 bases unmatched. CDR1 is MNHEY and CDR2 is SMNVEV in the germline V gene (reference sequence). This CDR3 contains 18 residues. The CDR3 DNA reads as TGTGCCAGCAGTTTATCCCCCCGACAGGGCCCAACTAATGAAAAACTGTTTTTT. It codes for CASSLSPRQGPTNEKLFF.

This clone was recorded only once. The chain combines TRBV5-1 with TRBJ2-5; 8 nucleotides line up with TRBD2. The germline CDR1 and CDR2 sequences are SGHRS and YFSETQ. This CDR3 region has 15 residues. V gave up 0 bases and J gave up 2 bases; unmatched junction bases: 3. This chain's CDR3 is CASSLVAGGQETQYF. In DNA form, the CDR3 reads TGCGCCAGCAGCTTGGTTGCGGGGGGTCAAGAGACCCAGTACTTC. Full variable domain (rest looked up from reference TRBV5-1 and TRBJ2-5): KAGVTQTPRYLIKTRGQQVTLSCSPISGHRSVSWYQQTPGQGLQFLFEYFSETQRNKGNFPGRFSGRQFSNSRSEMNVSTLELGDSALYLCASSLVAGGQETQYFGPGTRLLVL.

The chain combines TRBV10-3 with TRBJ2-1; 7 positions agree with TRBD2. Unmatched junction bases numbered 13, after V lost 6 bases and J lost 2 bases. Germline V lookup: CDR1 ENHRY, CDR2 SYGVKD. The CDR3 has 17 amino acids. This CDR3 reads CAIRGTGMGGAYNEQFF. The CDR3, as DNA: TGTGCCATCAGGGGGACTGGGATGGGGGGGGCCTACAATGAGCAGTTCTTC.

There are a few counts of this clone. CDR3 loop: CASSPLGLTRGYTF. The CDR3 DNA sequence: TGTGCCAGCAGTCCTCTTGGCCTAACGAGGGGCTACACCTTC. The chain uses TRBV11-2 and TRBJ1-2; no clear D gene. Trimming removed 6 bases at V and 8 bases at J, with 19 bases between. CDR1 is SGHAT and CDR2 is FQNNGV in the germline V gene. The CDR3 is 14 residues long.

The chain uses TRBV4-2 and TRBJ2-1; a possible D gene is TRBD2 (5 bases). The CDR3 is made up of 16 amino acids. CDR1 LGHNA and CDR2 YNFKEQ come from the germline V gene. The ends were cut back, 4 bases at V and 0 bases at J, with 13 bases in the middle. CDR3 residues: CASSRRREGSYNEQFF. The CDR3 nucleotides read TGTGCCAGCAGCCGAAGACGAGAGGGCTCCTACAATGAGCAGTTCTTC.

The V call is TRBV19, the J call TRBJ1-5; D uncertain. This CDR3 has 13 residues. V dropped 6 bases and J dropped 1 base, with 7 bases sitting between them. Germline CDR1 is LNHDA and CDR2 is SQIVND (reference sequence). Written as DNA, the CDR3 is TGTGCCAGTAGGGGCCTCAGCAATCAGCCCCAGCATTTT. Encoded protein: CASRGLSNQPQHF.

The chain has TRBV5-1 and TRBJ2-1; tentatively, D is TRBD2 (5 bases). V was shortened by 2 bases and J by 9 bases, with 12 bases between the two germline ends. Germline V gives CDR1 SGHRS, CDR2 YFSETQ. There are 13 residues in the CDR3. CDR3 DNA: TGCGCCAGCAGCTTCGGGGTAGAGGGTGAGCAGTTCTTC. Translating it yields CASSFGVEGEQFF.

The chain links TRBV6-5 to TRBJ1-6, with 7 bases identical to TRBD1. The germline V gene has CDR1 MNHEY and CDR2 SVGAGI. This CDR3 is built from 14 residues. The V and J ends lost 5 bases and 8 bases, in that order; junction bases with no gene match: 6. CDR3 nucleotides: TGTGCCAGCAGTCCCAGGGGGTTGGATTCACCCCTCCACTTT. Residues: CASSPRGLDSPLHF.

CDR3 DNA sequence: TGCGCCAGCAGCTTGGGTCAGGGGAACCACAATGAGCAGTTCTTC. Translation gives CASSLGQGNHNEQFF. The chain carries TRBV5-1 and TRBJ2-1, with a possible D match to TRBD1 (6 bases). The CDR3 is made up of 15 amino acids. Germline V gives CDR1 SGHRS, CDR2 YFSETQ. V was clipped by 0 bases and J by 5 bases, with 12 bases between them. Variable domain in full (rest from reference TRBV5-1 and TRBJ2-1): KAGVTQTPRYLIKTRGQQVTLSCSPISGHRSVSWYQQTPGQGLQFLFEYFSETQRNKGNFPGRFSGRQFSNSRSEMNVSTLELGDSALYLCASSLGQGNHNEQFFGPGTRLTVL.